One sample yielded the 5 T cell receptor beta chains listed below, sequenced in a study of blood T cell repertoires in COVID-19. Profiling relied on immunoSEQ multiplex PCR, and the TCRdb table lists in-frame clones only, not all of them. The sample holds roughly 18,000 clones, 70% to 85% seen once. Sequenced input: peripheral blood. These receptors all come from a human donor in a cohort sampled during active COVID-19.

This clone appeared a single time. The J gene is TRBJ1-1, the V gene TRBV28; possible D gene TRBD1, 5 bases. There are 14 residues in the CDR3. Germline V gives CDR1 MDHEN, CDR2 SYDVKM. Trimming cost V 3 bases and J 4 bases, with 12 bases left between them. In DNA form, the CDR3 reads TGTGCCAGCAGTTTGCCAGGGAGGGTCACTGAAGCTTTCTTT. Its protein is CASSLPGRVTEAFF.

The J gene is TRBJ1-3, the V gene TRBV19; D gene uncertain. The CDR3 extends over 13 amino acids. The germline V gene encodes CDR1 LNHDA and CDR2 SQIVND (reference sequence). V lost 4 bases and J 4 bases, leaving 8 bases between the germline ends. DNA of the CDR3: TGTGCCAGTAGTAGGGAGTCGGGAAACACCATATATTTT. It yields the protein CASSRESGNTIYF.

The chain employs TRBV28 and TRBJ1-2, with 7 bases lining up with TRBD1. Losses at the gene ends were 4 bases for V and 8 bases for J; bases not matched to a gene: 13. This CDR3 contains 15 residues. Germline lookup yields CDR1 MDHEN and CDR2 SYDVKM. CDR3 sequence (DNA): TGTGCCAGCAGTTCTTCCTTAGGGGGCGCGGGGGGCTACACCTTC. As protein: CASSSSLGGAGGYTF.

This clone showed up just once. The rearrangement joins TRBV12-3 or TRBV12-4 to TRBJ2-1, with D tentatively TRBD2 (6 bases). Between the trimmed V and J ends, which lost 6 bases and 9 bases, there was a span of 12 bases. This CDR3 is 12 amino acids long. CDR3 region: CASSHRTTEQFF. CDR3 sequence (DNA): TGTGCCAGCAGCCACCGGACTACTGAGCAGTTCTTC.

The chain is built from TRBV7-2 and TRBJ2-1; 11 nucleotides line up with TRBD2. Germline CDR1 reads SGHTA; CDR2 reads FQGNSA. The CDR3 is 15 amino acids. V dropped 7 bases and J dropped 6; count of bases not matched to a gene: 8. This CDR3 reads CASTPGGLAANEQFF. The DNA of the CDR3 is TGTGCCAGCACCCCCGGGGGACTAGCGGCCAATGAGCAGTTCTTC. Variable domain in full (rest from reference TRBV7-2 and TRBJ2-1): GAGVSQSPSNKVTEKGKDVELRCDPISGHTALYWYRQSLGQGLEFLIYFQGNSAPDKSGLPSDRFSAERTGGSVSTLTIQRTQQEDSAVYLCASTPGGLAANEQFFGPGTRLTVL.